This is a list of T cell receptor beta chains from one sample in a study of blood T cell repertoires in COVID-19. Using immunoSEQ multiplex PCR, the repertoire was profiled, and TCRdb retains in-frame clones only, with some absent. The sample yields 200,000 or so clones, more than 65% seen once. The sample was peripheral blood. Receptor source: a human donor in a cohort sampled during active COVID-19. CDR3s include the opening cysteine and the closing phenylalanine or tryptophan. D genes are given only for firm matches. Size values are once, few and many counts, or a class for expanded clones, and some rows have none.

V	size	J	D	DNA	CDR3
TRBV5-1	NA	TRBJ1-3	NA	TGCGCCAGCAGGAGTCAAATCTCTGGAAACACCATATATTTT	CASRSQISGNTIYF
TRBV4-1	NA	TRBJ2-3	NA	TGCGCCAGCAGCCAAGGGCCCGGCGGGAGCACAGATACGCAGTATTTT	CASSQGPGGSTDTQYF
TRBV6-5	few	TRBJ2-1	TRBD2	TGTGCCAGCAGAGGCTCGGGAGGGCCTGCCAATGAGCAGTTCTTC	CASRGSGGPANEQFF
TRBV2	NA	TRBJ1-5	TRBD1	TGTGCCAGCAGAGGGGACAGCCCCCAGCCCCAGCATTTT	CASRGDSPQPQHF
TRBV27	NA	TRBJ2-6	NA	TGTGCCAGCAGTTTACGGGGGTTTGGATTCTCCAACGTCCTGACTTTC	CASSLRGFGFSNVLTF
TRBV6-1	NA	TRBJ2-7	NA	TGTGCCAGCAGTGAACTGACAGCAACTTCCGAGCAGTACTTC	CASSELTATSEQYF
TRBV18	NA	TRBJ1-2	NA	TGTGCCAGCTCACCGACTAAGGCGGCCTATGGCTACACCTTC	CASSPTKAAYGYTF
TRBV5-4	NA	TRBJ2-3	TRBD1	TGTGCCAGCAGCTTGCAAAGGGGGCGGGATACGCAGTATTTT	CASSLQRGRDTQYF
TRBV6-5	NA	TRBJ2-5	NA	TGTGCCAGCAGCCCCTGGGACTCCCAGGAGACCCAGTACTTC	CASSPWDSQETQYF
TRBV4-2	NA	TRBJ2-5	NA	TGTGCCAGCAGCCAAGCCCCATCCTCCTCGGCGGCGGAGACCCAGTACTTC	CASSQAPSSSAAETQYF
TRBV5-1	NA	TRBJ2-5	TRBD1	TGCGCCAGCAGCTGGGACAGGGGAAGAGAGACCCAGTACTTC	CASSWDRGRETQYF
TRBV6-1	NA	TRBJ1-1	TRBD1	TGTGCCAGCAGTGAATGGGCCGGGACAGGGGCCATACCGGCTTTCTTT	CASSEWAGTGAIPAFF
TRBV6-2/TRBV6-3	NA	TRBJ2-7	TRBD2	TGTGCCAGCAGCACGGGACTAGCCTACGAGCAGTACTTC	CASSTGLAYEQYF
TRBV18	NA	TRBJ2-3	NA	TGTGCCAGCTCACCGAAGAGAATTGACACAGATACGCAGTATTTT	CASSPKRIDTDTQYF
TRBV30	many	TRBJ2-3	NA	TGTGCCTGGAGTGGTTATTTATCTAGCACAGATACGCAGTATTTT	CAWSGYLSSTDTQYF
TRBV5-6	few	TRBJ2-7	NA	TGTGCCAGCAGCGATTATATCGACAGACTTAGCTCCTACGAGCAGTACTTC	CASSDYIDRLSSYEQYF
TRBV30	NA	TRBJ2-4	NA	TGTGCCTGGAGTGAAGGGGGAGAGGGCAAAAACATTCAGTACTTC	CAWSEGGEGKNIQYF
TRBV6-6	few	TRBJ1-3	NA	TGTGCCAGCACCGAAACCCGGGGGGCTGGAAACACCATATATTTT	CASTETRGAGNTIYF
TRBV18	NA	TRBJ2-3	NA	TGTGCCAGCTCACCACTAAGCGGCCCAGATACGCAGTATTTT	CASSPLSGPDTQYF
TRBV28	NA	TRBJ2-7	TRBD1	TGTGCCAGCAGTTTGGACAGGGGATGGTACGAGCAGTACTTC	CASSLDRGWYEQYF
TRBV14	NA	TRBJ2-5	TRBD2	TGTGCCAGCAGCCCACTTAGCGGGAGCAGGCAAGAGACCCAGTACTTC	CASSPLSGSRQETQYF
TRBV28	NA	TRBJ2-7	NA	TGTGCCAGCAGGATCTTTGGGCCAAACTACGAGCAGTACTTC	CASRIFGPNYEQYF
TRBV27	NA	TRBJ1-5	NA	TGTGCCAGCAGTCCGAGATCCTACAATCAGCCCCAGCATTTT	CASSPRSYNQPQHF
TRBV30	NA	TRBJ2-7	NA	TGTGCCTGGAGTTACCGATCGAGTCAGTACTTC	CAWSYRSSQYF
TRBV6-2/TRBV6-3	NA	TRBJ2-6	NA	TGTGCCAGCAGCAACAGGGCGACGGGGGCCAACGTCCTGACTTTC	CASSNRATGANVLTF
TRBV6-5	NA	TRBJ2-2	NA	TGTGCCAGCAGCAACCAAGGGGCGGCCGGGGAGCTGTTTTTT	CASSNQGAAGELFF
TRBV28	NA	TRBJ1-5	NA	TGTGCCAGCAGTTTAGGCCATAGCAATCAGCCCCAGCATTTT	CASSLGHSNQPQHF
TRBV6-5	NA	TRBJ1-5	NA	TGTGCCAGCAGTTTTAGTGGCAATCAGCCCCAGCATTTT	CASSFSGNQPQHF
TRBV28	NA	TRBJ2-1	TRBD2	TGTGCCAGCAGGCAAGCGGGAGTCCAGTACAATGAGCAGTTCTTC	CASRQAGVQYNEQFF
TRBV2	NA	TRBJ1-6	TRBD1	TGTGCCAGCAGAGACAGGGTGAGCTCCTATAATTCACCCCTCCACTTT	CASRDRVSSYNSPLHF
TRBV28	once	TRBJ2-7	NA	TGTGCCAGCAGCCAAGCCGGGTGGGACGAGCAGTACTTC	CASSQAGWDEQYF
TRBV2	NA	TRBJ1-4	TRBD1	TGTGCCAGCAGTGAGGGGACAGGGGGCGAAAAACTGTTTTTT	CASSEGTGGEKLFF
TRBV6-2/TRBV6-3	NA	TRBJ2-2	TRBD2	TGTGCCAGCAGTTTTCCACTAGCGGACGCGAACACCGGGGAGCTGTTTTTT	CASSFPLADANTGELFF
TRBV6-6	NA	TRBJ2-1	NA	TGTGCCAGCAGTTACTCGGAGTACAATGAGCAGTTCTTC	CASSYSEYNEQFF
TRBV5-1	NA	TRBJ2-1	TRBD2	TGCGCCAGCAGCTTGACTAGCGGGGGCGGCTACAATGAGCAGTTCTTC	CASSLTSGGGYNEQFF
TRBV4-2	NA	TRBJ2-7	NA	TGTGCCAGCAGCCAAGATTTCACAGCTTTGTCCTACGAGCAGTACTTC	CASSQDFTALSYEQYF
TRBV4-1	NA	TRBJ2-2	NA	TGCGCCAGCAGCCAAGGGGCCGCCTCCAGAAATGACACCGGGGAGCTGTTTTTT	CASSQGAASRNDTGELFF
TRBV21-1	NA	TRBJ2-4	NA	TGTGCCAGCAGCAAAGCGGGGGACAATGCCAAAAACATTCAGTACTTC	CASSKAGDNAKNIQYF
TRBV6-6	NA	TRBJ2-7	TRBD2	TGTGCCAGCAGTAAACTAGCGGGGAAGAAATACGAGCAGTACTTC	CASSKLAGKKYEQYF
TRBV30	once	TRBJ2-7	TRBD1	TGTGCCTGGGACCGACAGGGGGCCTACGAGCAGTACTTC	CAWDRQGAYEQYF